Detailed here is one T cell receptor beta chain. What it recognizes is unknown. An end of the junction does not agree with germline; a read error may underlie this. The sample is drawn from a study of T cells in localized non-small cell lung cancer. Study observations and caveats: There was higher T cell clonality in uninvolved adjacent lung than in tumor, and it was highest there.

The CDR3 runs 12 residues. Germline V gives CDR1 LNHDA, CDR2 SQIVND (reference sequence). Profiled with immunoSEQ multiplex PCR; TCRdb holds only in-frame clones, not every one. The table includes over 2,000 clones, approximately 22% detected once. Sample: lung tumor tissue, taken before any cancer treatment. The sequence was obtained from a woman aged 35-75 years with stage I lung adenocarcinoma. This rearrangement joins TRBV19 to TRBJ2-3; a weak D match, TRBD2 (6 bases). CDR3 sequence: CASSIRGQRAVF. In DNA form, the CDR3 reads TGTGCCAGTAGTATTAGAGGTCAGCGGGCTGTTTTT.